The T cell receptor beta chain under discussion was sequenced for a study of identifying expanded T cells in peripheral blood. The CDR3 is 14 amino acids. The germline V gene has CDR1 LNHDA and CDR2 SQIVND (reference sequence). With 3 bases removed from V and 3 bases from J, the gap between germline ends came to 11 bases. The assay was immunoSEQ multiplex PCR, and TCRdb's table has in-frame clones only and misses some. Here the sample spans tens of thousands of clones, over 80% being singletons. Findings and caveats of the study: Over about two and four weeks, about 16.4 and 19 clones changed, versus approximately 1.2 between replicates. Variance in clone template counts between approximately 2-week samples significantly increased with total template count across all healthy donors.

About this clone: Its antigen is as yet unknown.

Collection occurred without any documented infections or immune events in donors. This sequence was found in a person aged 18 to 70 in good health. The sequencing sample was made of blood. The rearrangement links TRBV19 to TRBJ1-2; D not resolved. The CDR3 nucleotides read TGTGCCAGTAGTATGGGCAGAAGGGACTATGGCTACACCTTC. It encodes CASSMGRRDYGYTF.